These 3 T cell receptor beta chains came from one sample sequenced in a study of T cell responses to AZD1222 COVID-19 vaccine. Produced via immunoSEQ multiplex PCR; TCRdb's table is partial and in-frame only. The sample contains approximately 140,000 clones, 89% of which appear only once. Here the sequenced sample was peripheral blood, taken on day 0 of AZD1222 vaccination. These receptors were collected from an adult in good health.

V gene TRBV9 combines with J gene TRBJ2-3, with TRBD1 matching 7 bases. CDR1 is SGDLS and CDR2 is YYNGEE in the germline V gene. J gave up 5 bases and V 2 bases, and 5 bases lay outside the gene matches. The CDR3 extends over 14 amino acids. Here the CDR3 DNA reads TGTGCCAGCAGCGTCACAGGGGTGGAAGATACGCAGTATTTT. This gives the protein CASSVTGVEDTQYF.

The chain couples TRBV28 to TRBJ1-2; no clear D gene. The CDR3 consists of 11 residues. Germline assignment: CDR1 MDHEN and CDR2 SYDVKM. The chain's CDR3 is CAVRPNYGYTF. The CDR3 nucleotides are TGTGCTGTTAGGCCTAACTATGGCTACACCTTC.

The rearrangement links TRBV7-2 to TRBJ2-7, with 7 bases lining up with TRBD2. The length of the CDR3 is 15 residues. The V segment lost 1 base and the J segment 0 bases; nucleotides outside the gene matches: 3. Germline V CDR1 and CDR2: SGHTA, FQGNSA. CDR3 DNA: TGTGCCAGCAGCTTAGGAGCGGGACCCTCCTACGAGCAGTACTTC. It encodes CASSLGAGPSYEQYF.